This passage covers 13 T cell receptor beta chains from one sample sequenced in a study of control samples from healthy donors and cancer patients. Assay used: immunoSEQ multiplex PCR; TCRdb lists only in-frame clones, some missing. The repertoire holds roughly 170,000 clones, with about 91% as singletons. Specimen: blood. These receptors were taken from a woman aged 40 to 50 in good health.

The rearrangement links TRBV6-5 to TRBJ1-1, with D possibly TRBD1 on 5 matching bases. Germline assignment: CDR1 MNHEY and CDR2 SVGAGI. V gave up 4 bases and J gave up 1 base, with 13 bases separating them. The CDR3 is 15 residues long. The CDR3 region has the DNA TGTGCCAGCAGTTCGACAGCCTATCCGAACACTGAAGCTTTCTTT. Its protein is CASSSTAYPNTEAFF.

This rearrangement joins TRBV13 to TRBJ2-2; D is possibly TRBD1 or TRBD2 (5 bases each). Trimming left V 8 bases short and J 5 bases short, with 9 bases between. The germline gives CDR1 PRHDT, CDR2 FYEKMQ (reference sequence). The CDR3 extends over 12 amino acids. CDR3 residues: CASGGTTGELFF. The DNA of the CDR3 is TGTGCCAGCGGGGGAACGACCGGGGAGCTGTTTTTT.

The V call is TRBV5-6, the J call TRBJ1-1; D remains unclear. CDR3 size: 14 residues. V was pared by 4 bases and J by 0 bases, with 10 bases between. Per the germline V gene, CDR1 is SGHDT and CDR2 is YYEEEE. The CDR3 loop is CASSPPRLNTEAFF. DNA of the CDR3: TGTGCCAGCAGCCCGCCGCGTTTGAACACTGAAGCTTTCTTT.

This clone was seen only once. The chain uses TRBV14 and TRBJ2-5; the match to TRBD2 covers 7 bases. The CDR3 is 16 amino acids. With V trimmed by 0 bases and J by 6 bases, 10 bases remained unmatched. CDR1 and CDR2 (germline): SGHDN, FVKESK. The CDR3 spells CASSQDGGRGAKTQYF. CDR3 nucleotides: TGTGCCAGCAGCCAAGACGGGGGGAGAGGGGCGAAGACCCAGTACTTC.

This chain connects TRBV5-8 to TRBJ2-1; no firm D call. V lost 5 bases and J lost 9, with 12 bases in between. CDR1 SGHTS and CDR2 YDEGEE come from the germline V gene. The CDR3 covers 12 residues. Here the CDR3 reads CASSWAISEQFF. The CDR3 DNA sequence: TGTGCCAGCAGTTGGGCCATAAGTGAGCAGTTCTTC. The variable domain in full, completed from reference TRBV5-8 and TRBJ2-1, reads EAGVTQSPTHLIKTRGQQATLRCSPISGHTSVYWYQQALGLGLQFLLWYDEGEERNRGNFPPRFSGRQFPNYSSELNVNALELEDSALYLCASSWAISEQFFGPGTRLTVL.

This chain connects TRBV5-6 to TRBJ1-1; D remains ambiguous. The CDR3 runs 16 residues. From germline, CDR1 is SGHDT and CDR2 YYEEEE. V lost 3 bases and J 5 bases, leaving 20 bases between the germline ends. CDR3 residues: CASSYTTQEVWTEAFF. CDR3 nucleotides: TGTGCCAGCAGCTACACGACTCAGGAGGTCTGGACTGAAGCTTTCTTT.

The V and J genes are TRBV12-3 or TRBV12-4 and TRBJ1-1; the D gene is possibly TRBD1 (5 bases). Trimming stripped 4 bases from V and 8 bases from J, with 14 bases between. CDR3 length equals 13 residues. In nucleotides, the CDR3 is TGTGCCAGCAGTTCCCCCGGGACCGCCGAAGCTTTCTTT. Translation: CASSSPGTAEAFF.

The chain links TRBV19 to TRBJ2-3, with TRBD2 identical over 9 bases. This CDR3 contains 15 residues. Germline CDR1 reads LNHDA; CDR2 reads SQIVND (reference sequence). The junction had 13 bases not matched to a gene; V was cut back by 7 bases and J by 8 bases. This CDR3 reads CASKGSGGPYGTQYF. The DNA of the CDR3 is TGTGCCAGTAAGGGGAGCGGGGGGCCCTATGGTACGCAGTATTTT.

The J gene is TRBJ2-3, the V gene TRBV6-2 or TRBV6-3; D is perhaps TRBD1 or TRBD2 (7 bases each). V lost 6 bases and J lost 9, with 13 bases in between. The CDR3 covers 12 residues. The germline V gene has CDR1 MNHEY and CDR2 SVGEGT. The CDR3 region has the DNA TGTGCCAGCAGCGCCAGGGGGGGAACGCAGTATTTT. Translation: CASSARGGTQYF.

The chain employs TRBV9 and TRBJ1-2, with 7 bases lining up with TRBD1. The CDR3 is 12 residues long. The V gene's germline CDR1 is SGDLS and CDR2 YYNGEE. Unmatched junction bases numbered 6, after V lost 5 bases and J lost 8 bases. The CDR3 DNA is TGTGCCAGCAGGCAGGGGGAATGGGGCTACACCTTC. Its protein product is CASRQGEWGYTF.

In its sample, this clone was seen once. V usage is TRBV5-6 and J usage is TRBJ2-2; 8 nucleotides match TRBD1. The length of the CDR3 is 14 residues. V shed 4 bases, J shed 9 bases, and the junction held 8 bases outside the gene matches. Germline CDR1 reads SGHDT; CDR2 reads YYEEEE. DNA for the CDR3: TGTGCCAGCAGCAGGGACAGGCAGAACAGGGAGCTGTTTTTT. As protein: CASSRDRQNRELFF.

The chain employs TRBV18 and TRBJ1-2; D perhaps matches TRBD1 (5 bases). Trimming took 3 bases from V and 2 from J, leaving 16 bases between them. This CDR3 comprises 16 residues. Germline values: CDR1 KGHSH, CDR2 LQKENI. The CDR3 sequence is CASSPGPRAGNYGYTF. In nucleotides, the CDR3 is TGTGCCAGCTCACCGGGGCCGCGGGCGGGGAACTATGGCTACACCTTC.

This chain uses TRBV27 with TRBJ2-1; 12 nucleotides line up with TRBD2. CDR1 and CDR2 (germline): MNHEY, SMNVEV (reference sequence). Germline trimming cut 4 bases from V and 3 bases from J; bases unmatched to any gene: 7. This CDR3 is 17 amino acids long. CDR3 residues: CASSSTSSGGVYNEQFF. CDR3 DNA sequence: TGTGCCAGCAGTTCTACTTCTAGCGGGGGGGTCTACAATGAGCAGTTCTTC.